These 3 T cell receptor beta chains share one sample of origin, sequenced in a study of T cells in Graves' hyperthyroidism and ophthalmopathy. The source material, RNA transcripts, was used to amplify TCR beta CDR3 regions. HTBI primers drove first-round RT-PCR of the TCR CDR3. TCRdb itself ran the multiplex PCR reads through MiXCR, one entry per CDR3 protein. Found here are hundreds of thousands of distinct CDR3 sequences, around 13% of them singletons; the top ten hold roughly 10%. Sequencing was carried out using blood. The receptors originated from a woman between 18 and 29 years old with Graves' hyperthyroidism.

This clonotype was observed at least ten times. The chain joins TRBV28 to TRBJ2-7, with D unclear. The CDR3 is 11 amino acids. Germline loops: CDR1 MDHEN, CDR2 SYDVKM. With 4 bases removed from V and 5 bases from J, the gap between germline ends came to 6 bases. As DNA, the CDR3 is TGTGCCAGCAGTTCCCTCAACGAGCAGTACTTC. It is translated as CASSSLNEQYF.

This clonotype has a count of ten or more. The V call is TRBV11-2, the J call TRBJ2-2; D is undetermined. Germline CDR1 and CDR2: SGHAT and FQNNGV. CDR3 size: 14 residues. V lost 4 bases to trimming and J lost 5 bases, with 11 bases between them. The CDR3 region is CASSSQASTGELFF. Written as DNA, the CDR3 is TGTGCCAGCAGCTCCCAGGCGTCGACCGGGGAGCTGTTTTTT.

The genes are TRBV7-9 and TRBJ2-7, with unresolved D. Trimming pared 2 bases from V and 9 bases from J, leaving 14 bases between. CDR3 length equals 13 residues. Germline values: CDR1 SEHNR, CDR2 FQNEAQ (reference sequence). The CDR3 is CASSLKGLLGQYF. The CDR3 nucleotides are TGTGCCAGCAGCTTAAAAGGTCTTCTCGGGCAGTACTTC.